This entry features one TCR beta chain sequence. This clone's antigen is unknown. For every CD8+ T cell subset, under 350,000 cells were flow-sorted straight into RLT lysis buffer, and each subset was sorted in triplicate. To exclude memory contaminants, naive CD8+ T cells were stringently defined as CD45RO-CCR7+CD27+CD95-. Peripheral blood mononuclear cells were isolated from buffy coats by standard density gradient centrifugation. A FACSAria III was used to flow-sort naive CXCR3-negative and CXCR3-positive CD8+ T cells. Total RNA was extracted from sorted cells with an RNeasy Mini Kit. According to the germline V gene, CDR1 reads SGHVS and CDR2 reads FNYEAQ. Including cysteine and phenylalanine, the CDR3 has 14 amino acids. No DNA is listed. These data are taken from a study of CXCR3-negative and CXCR3-positive naive CD8 T cells (dated by TCRdb to about 2019). At the level of the whole study: In total, approximately 130 million TRB reads were obtained, or roughly 1.5 +/- 0.3 million reads per library. The diversity and physicochemical repertoire analyses included under 12 donors pooled from two independent experiments. TRBV-TRBJ cluster analysis included naive subsets from a handful of donors and memory cells from 3 donors.

Sequencing used a NextSeq 550. The Human TCR Profiling Kit (MiLaboratory) was used to make UMI-labeled 5' RACE TRB cDNA libraries. The full amount of extracted RNA was used for cDNA synthesis, and the full amount of resulting cDNA was used for PCR amplification. Libraries were prepared in parallel with an identical number of PCR cycles. The paper's data handling went like this. With a requirement of at least two reads per UMI, MIGEC and MiXCR extracted about 48,000 +/- 9,800 unique UMI-labeled TRB cDNA molecules per library. An average of around 40,000 +/- 10,000 functional in-frame TRB CDR3 nucleotide clonotypes without stop codons was found per library. After each sample was downsampled to 5000 UMI-labeled TRB molecules, VDJtools was used to calculate diversity metrics such as normalized Shannon-Wiener and Chao1. VDJtools was used to calculate clonotype-size-weighted physicochemical properties of the central five CDR3 residues, namely interaction energy, strength, volume and Kidera factor 4. Once TCRdb had reprocessed the reads, it stored one entry per CDR3 protein sequence and supplied no DNA. These V and J calls derive from TCRdb rather than the authors' analysis. This sample's listing comprises 100,000 to 150,000 distinct CDR3 sequences. Together, the top ten hold about 0.48% of the sample.

Paper-wide results and their limitations: Similar TRBV-TRBJ usage was shown by naive CXCR3-negative and CXCR3-positive cells from the same donor, whereas distinct patterns were shown by memory cells. Both naive subsets had comparably high repertoire diversity, while memory CD8+ T cells had much lower repertoire diversity. TRB CDR3s from CXCR3-positive naive cells showed higher hydrophobicity (lower Kidera factor 4), lower energy, and higher strength and volume indices than CXCR3-negative naive cells. Because surface CD5, which is linked to self-reactivity in mice, was comparable between the naive subsets, TCR interaction strength was also inferred from TRB CDR3 physicochemical properties. Freshly isolated PBMCs were used for most assays because CXCR3 expression went down partially after cryopreservation.

The source material was naive CXCR3- CD8+ T cells from blood. The intended sense of this specimen's cell subset or site label: CD45RO-CCR7+CD27+CD95- naive CD8+ T cells lacking CXCR3 (TNR3-). The sequence links TRBV7-6 to TRBJ1-4; TCRdb indicates TRBD1, and absent DNA this call remains unverified. The receptor was derived from a human donor in good health. Some clones in this sample may be carry-over from other donors' samples. The CDR3 protein sequence reads: CASSEDRTNEKLFF.